Here is one TCR beta chain with its context. Antigen: not known. It was with 60 Vbeta and 13 Jbeta primers that the PCR ran. Assay used: immunoSEQ multiplex PCR; TCRdb lists only in-frame clones, some missing. The table lists 180,000 or so clones, roughly 80% of them singletons. Germline V gene data show CDR1 as MDHEN and CDR2 as SYDVKM. The CDR3 runs 19 residues. With 3 bases removed from V and 0 bases from J, the gap between germline ends came to 21 bases. This sample was taken from a study of cytomegalovirus exposure and HLA in healthy donors. Study-level findings and limits: The study assumed roughly uniform donor sequencing depth for presence/absence analyses.

The chain links TRBV28 to TRBJ1-3, with a tentative D call TRBD1 (6 bases). Sequenced sample: PBMCs. This clonotype was obtained from a woman aged 40 to 50 in good health and CMV-seropositive. The CDR3 nucleotides read TGTGCCAGCAGTTTCGGCCTTGACAGGCGCCCCCTCTCTGGAAACACCATATATTTT. Translation: CASSFGLDRRPLSGNTIYF. Variable domain in full (rest from reference TRBV28 and TRBJ1-3): DVKVTQSSRYLVKRTGEKVFLECVQDMDHENMFWYRQDPGLGLRLIYFSYDVKMKEKGDIPEGYSVSREKKERFSLILESASTNQTSMYLCASSFGLDRRPLSGNTIYFGEGSWLTVV.